This is a list of T cell receptor beta chains from one sample in a study of blood T cell repertoires in COVID-19. Generated by immunoSEQ multiplex PCR, the TCRdb table keeps only in-frame clones and is missing some. In the table there are more than 150,000 clones, 84% of which are singletons. The sequencing sample was made of peripheral blood. These TCRs come from a woman in her forties or fifties with acute or convalescent COVID-19. Each CDR3 is given with its conserved first and last residue. The D gene is left open where the match is weak. Size is omitted from some rows. Given values are once, few, many or a class for expanded clones.

>TRBV18|NA|NA|TRBJ1-5
TGTGCCAGCTCACAAAGGGGGAATCAGCCCCAGCATTTT
CASSQRGNQPQHF
>TRBV14|TRBD2|NA|TRBJ2-1
TGTGCCAGCAGCCTTCCGGGACTATCATACAATGAGCAGTTCTTC
CASSLPGLSYNEQFF
>TRBV15|NA|NA|TRBJ2-5
TGTGCCACCAGCAGACCCCGTGGTGGGGGCGGAGAGACCCAGTACTTC
CATSRPRGGGGETQYF
>TRBV12-3/TRBV12-4|NA|NA|TRBJ2-7
TGTGCCAGCAGTTTAACAGGCCCCTACGAGCAGTACTTC
CASSLTGPYEQYF
>TRBV10-2|NA|NA|TRBJ2-5
TGCGCCAGCAGTCGCGACGGAGGGGAGACCCAGTACTTC
CASSRDGGETQYF
>TRBV4-3|NA|NA|TRBJ1-2
TGCGCCAGCAGCCGCGGGGTTAACTATGGCTACACCTTC
CASSRGVNYGYTF
>TRBV7-9|NA|NA|TRBJ2-2
TGTGCCAGCAGCTTAGGACTCGGACAGAACACCGGGGAGCTGTTTTTT
CASSLGLGQNTGELFF
>TRBV2|TRBD1|NA|TRBJ1-1
TGTGCCAGCACCCCGGACAGGGAAGGGAGTGAAGCTTTCTTT
CASTPDREGSEAFF
>TRBV19|NA|NA|TRBJ1-2
TGTGCCAGTACGACGGAGAACTATGGCTACACCTTC
CASTTENYGYTF
>TRBV3-1/TRBV3-2|NA|NA|TRBJ1-3
TGTGCCAGCAGCCCCTCGAGGAGGGGCAGAGGAAACACCATATATTTT
CASSPSRRGRGNTIYF
>TRBV19|TRBD2|NA|TRBJ2-7
TGTGCCAGTAGTCCCCAATCTAGCGGCGCCTACGAGCAGTACTTC
CASSPQSSGAYEQYF
>TRBV24-1|TRBD1|NA|TRBJ1-2
TGTGCCACCAGTGATGCTCAGACAGGGGAGAGCTACACCTTC
CATSDAQTGESYTF
>TRBV11-1|TRBD2|NA|TRBJ2-1
TGTGCCAGCAGCTTAGCTGGCGGGAGCTACAATGAGCAGTTCTTC
CASSLAGGSYNEQFF
>TRBV5-5|TRBD1|NA|TRBJ1-4
TGTGCCAGCAGCTCGTTTCTAGACAGGGATGAAAAACTGTTTTTT
CASSSFLDRDEKLFF
>TRBV5-6|NA|NA|TRBJ1-2
TGTGCCAGCAGCTTGTCTCGGGGATGGTACACCTTC
CASSLSRGWYTF
>TRBV9|TRBD2|few|TRBJ2-2
TGTGCCAGCAGCGTACCGAGACTAGCGGAGGTCACCGGGGAGCTGTTTTTT
CASSVPRLAEVTGELFF
>TRBV6-5|TRBD1|NA|TRBJ2-7
TGTGCCAGCAGTTACTCTGGACAGGGCTTCGAGCAGTACTTC
CASSYSGQGFEQYF
>TRBV7-2|NA|NA|TRBJ1-5
TGTGCCAGCAGCCCCCAAGCGTTAAATCAGCCCCAGCATTTT
CASSPQALNQPQHF
>TRBV2|NA|NA|TRBJ2-3
TGTGCCAGCAGCGTTCCACTAGCATCAAGCACAGATACGCAGTATTTT
CASSVPLASSTDTQYF
>TRBV5-4|NA|once|TRBJ2-2
TGTGCCAGCAGCTTGGGGCACAGGGTTACCGGGGAGCTGTTTTTT
CASSLGHRVTGELFF
>TRBV18|TRBD1|NA|TRBJ2-7
TGTGCCAGCTCAGCAGGGGGATACGAGCAGTACTTC
CASSAGGYEQYF
>TRBV7-2|NA|NA|TRBJ2-4
TGTGCCAGCAGCCTGCTTGCGGGGGCAGCCAAAAACATTCAGTACTTC
CASSLLAGAAKNIQYF
>TRBV6-5|TRBD1|NA|TRBJ1-2
TGTGCCAGCAGGAAGGGACAGGCCAACTATGGCTACACCTTC
CASRKGQANYGYTF
>TRBV5-1|TRBD1|NA|TRBJ2-2
TGCGCCAGCAGCGGGGGACAGGGCCTGAACACCGGGGAGCTGTTTTTT
CASSGGQGLNTGELFF
>TRBV4-3|NA|NA|TRBJ1-4
TGCGCCAGCAGCCAAGATCGGAGACAGTCCTCAAGAAAACTGTTTTTT
CASSQDRRQSSRKLFF
>TRBV24-1|NA|NA|TRBJ2-1
TGTGCCACCAGTGACCCGACCCCCGCCAGGGGTAACAGCAATGAGCAGTTCTTC
CATSDPTPARGNSNEQFF
>TRBV21-1|NA|NA|TRBJ2-4
NA
CASSKSGTSVGRGNIQYF
>TRBV6-4|TRBD1|NA|TRBJ2-1
TGTGCCAGCAGTCTGGGACAGGGGGCGAGTAACTACAATGAGCAGTTCTTC
CASSLGQGASNYNEQFF
>TRBV24-1|NA|NA|TRBJ1-1
TGTGCCACCAGTGATCGCCTCCAGGGCGTGGGAGCTTTCTTT
CATSDRLQGVGAFF
>TRBV14|NA|NA|TRBJ1-1
TGTGCCAGCAGCCCCCAAGAGTCCACTGAAGCTTTCTTT
CASSPQESTEAFF
>TRBV3-1/TRBV3-2|NA|NA|TRBJ2-2
TGTGCCAGCAGCCAAGATAAAGCCGTCGGGGAGCTGTTTTTT
CASSQDKAVGELFF
>TRBV12-1|NA|NA|TRBJ1-6
TGTGCCAGCAGCTTTGCTAGGACAGGGAGCTCCTATAATTCACCCCTCCACTTT
CASSFARTGSSYNSPLHF
>TRBV2|TRBD1|once|TRBJ2-5
TGTGCCAGCCATAGGGGGCAGGAGACCCAGTACTTC
CASHRGQETQYF
>TRBV10-3|TRBD2|NA|TRBJ2-5
TGTGCCATCAGGGCCCGAAGGACTAGCGGGGATCAAGAGACCCAGTACTTC
CAIRARRTSGDQETQYF
>TRBV19|TRBD1|NA|TRBJ2-7
TGTGCCAGTAGTATCCTGGCAGGGGGCGGCTACGAGCAGTACTTC
CASSILAGGGYEQYF
>TRBV18|NA|NA|TRBJ1-2
TGTGCCAGCTCACCCGGGGAGGATGGCTACACCTTC
CASSPGEDGYTF
>TRBV5-1|TRBD2|NA|TRBJ2-5
TGCGCCAGCAGCTTGACCCTAGCGGGAGGGGAGACCCAGTACTTC
CASSLTLAGGETQYF
>TRBV7-2|TRBD1|few|TRBJ1-2
TGTGCCAGCAGTCCGGGGACAGGGGGCTATGGCTACACCTTC
CASSPGTGGYGYTF
>TRBV2|NA|NA|TRBJ1-5
TGTGCCAGCAGACGGACAGTTCTAAGCAATCAGCCCCAGCATTTT
CASRRTVLSNQPQHF
>TRBV19|NA|NA|TRBJ1-2
TGTGCCAGTAGTATCCCCCCATCAGATGGCTACACCTTC
CASSIPPSDGYTF
>TRBV6-1|TRBD2|NA|TRBJ2-3
TGTGCCAGCAGTGTACTGGGACTAGCGGCCCGCACAGATACGCAGTATTTT
CASSVLGLAARTDTQYF
>TRBV12-3/TRBV12-4|TRBD2|NA|TRBJ2-5
TGTGCCAGCAGTTTTAGCGGGCAAGAGACCCAGTACTTC
CASSFSGQETQYF
>TRBV6-5|NA|once|TRBJ2-7
TGTGCCACCTCGGGGAGCTCCTACGAGCAGTACTTC
CATSGSSYEQYF
>TRBV7-2|TRBD2|NA|TRBJ2-7
TGTGCCAGCAGCTCTCAGCGGGGGCTGAACGAGCAGTACTTC
CASSSQRGLNEQYF
>TRBV25-1|NA|NA|TRBJ2-1
TGTGCCAGCAGTGAAGAGGGTCCTAGCACCTACAATGAGCAGTTCTTC
CASSEEGPSTYNEQFF
>TRBV5-1|TRBD2|NA|TRBJ2-5
TGCGCCAGCAGCATTGGGACTAGCGGGAGCCGGGAGACCCAGTACTTC
CASSIGTSGSRETQYF
>TRBV28|NA|NA|TRBJ2-7
TGTGCCAGCAGTCCAACACCAGACAGATACGAGCAGTACTTC
CASSPTPDRYEQYF
>TRBV6-5|NA|NA|TRBJ2-3
TGTGCCACCCAATCAGGTAGCGGTGGCACAGATACGCAGTATTTT
CATQSGSGGTDTQYF
>TRBV19|NA|NA|TRBJ1-5
TGTGCCAGTAGTAGTCGACAGGCGTTCAATCAGCCCCAGCATTTT
CASSSRQAFNQPQHF
>TRBV18|NA|NA|TRBJ2-5
TGTGCCAGCTCATCCAACAGGGTCGTAAACCAAGAGACCCAGTACTTC
CASSSNRVVNQETQYF
>TRBV20-1|NA|NA|TRBJ2-1
TGCAGTGCTCACCACGAGGCCGGGCAGTTCTTC
CSAHHEAGQFF
>TRBV5-4|NA|once|TRBJ1-6
TGTGCCAGCAGCTTGGCCGGCTCCTATAATTCACCCCTCCACTTT
CASSLAGSYNSPLHF
>TRBV7-9|NA|NA|TRBJ2-3
TGTGCCAGCAGCTTAGCGGGAGCCCACACAGATACGCAGTATTTT
CASSLAGAHTDTQYF